Shown below are 32 T cell receptor beta chains from a single sample sequenced in a study of T cell responses to AZD1222 COVID-19 vaccine. Repertoires were generated with immunoSEQ multiplex PCR, while TCRdb's copy carries only in-frame clones and drops some. The data contain approximately 68,000 clones, 88% of them seen just once; the ten biggest clones take up more than 4%. This material consisted of peripheral blood, taken 28 days after the second dose of the MenACWY control vaccine. These receptors all come from an adult who received the MenACWY meningococcal vaccine as a control.

The rearrangement uses TRBV7-2 and TRBJ2-5, with D tentatively TRBD1 (6 bases). Germline V gene data show CDR1 as SGHTA and CDR2 as FQGNSA. Trimming left V 2 bases short and J 5 bases short, with 15 bases between. The CDR3 covers 15 residues. The CDR3 nucleotides read TGTGCCAGCAGCTTACAGGGACATTCGGGGGAGACCCAGTACTTC. This gives the protein CASSLQGHSGETQYF. The complete variable domain, with remaining parts taken from reference TRBV7-2 and TRBJ2-5, reads GAGVSQSPSNKVTEKGKDVELRCDPISGHTALYWYRQSLGQGLEFLIYFQGNSAPDKSGLPSDRFSAERTGGSVSTLTIQRTQQEDSAVYLCASSLQGHSGETQYFGPGTRLLVL.

V usage is TRBV7-9 and J usage is TRBJ1-2; TRBD1 matches 8 bases. From germline, CDR1 is SEHNR and CDR2 FQNEAQ (reference sequence). The junction had 4 bases not matched to a gene; V was cut back by 2 bases and J by 5 bases. The CDR3 has 14 residues. Here the CDR3 reads CASSLYRGIYGYTF. The CDR3 region has the DNA TGTGCCAGCAGCTTATACAGGGGGATATATGGCTACACCTTC. Full variable domain (missing parts from reference TRBV7-9 and TRBJ1-2): DTGVSQNPRHKITKRGQNVTFRCDPISEHNRLYWYRQTLGQGPEFLTYFQNEAQLEKSRLLSDRFSAERPKGSFSTLEIQRTEQGDSAMYLCASSLYRGIYGYTFGSGTRLTVV.

The V and J genes are TRBV6-4 and TRBJ1-2; D is undetermined. Trimming left V 6 bases short and J 4 bases short, with 9 bases between. Germline loops: CDR1 MRHNA, CDR2 SNTAGT. The CDR3 sequence is 12 residues long. The CDR3 bases are TGTGCCAGCAGCGACGGACTCTATGGCTACACCTTC. This gives the protein CASSDGLYGYTF.

The rearrangement uses TRBV9 and TRBJ1-1, with TRBD1 matching 9 bases. This CDR3 region has 18 residues. Germline CDR1 is SGDLS and CDR2 is YYNGEE. J lost 2 bases, V lost 0 bases, and 11 bases had no gene match. CDR3 residues: CASSVAPTGGAGNTEAFF. CDR3 coding DNA: TGTGCCAGCAGCGTAGCACCAACAGGGGGCGCGGGCAACACTGAAGCTTTCTTT.

This chain's CDR3 is CASSSGQGAGGYTF. The CDR3 nucleotides are TGTGCCAGCAGTTCGGGACAGGGTGCAGGCGGCTACACCTTC. The V call is TRBV27, the J call TRBJ1-2, with 9 nucleotides matching TRBD1. This CDR3 region has 14 residues. Unmatched junction bases numbered 8, after V lost 4 bases and J lost 8 bases. Germline CDR1 MNHEY, CDR2 SMNVEV (reference sequence).

This clone was observed a few times. V usage is TRBV4-3 and J usage is TRBJ2-5, with a weak D call TRBD2 (6 bases). The CDR3 extends over 17 amino acids. V was pared by 2 bases and J by 3 bases, with 19 bases between. CDR1 LGHNA and CDR2 YSLEER come from the germline V gene. CDR3 amino acids: CASSQSPGGLFEETQYF. CDR3 DNA: TGCGCCAGCAGCCAATCCCCCGGAGGGCTATTTGAAGAGACCCAGTACTTC.

This chain links TRBV3-1 (or the pseudogene TRBV3-2) with TRBJ1-2, with 7 bases aligning to TRBD1. This CDR3 spans 13 amino acids. In germline, CDR1 is LGHDT, CDR2 YNNKEL (reference sequence). Trimming took 2 bases from V and 10 from J; bases not matched to a gene: 7. Here the CDR3 reads CASSQRGPKVYTF. The CDR3 DNA follows: TGTGCCAGCAGCCAAAGGGGGCCTAAAGTCTACACCTTC.

The chain uses TRBV7-9 and TRBJ2-7; 8 bases map to TRBD1. With 5 bases clipped from V and 7 bases from J, the junction kept 10 bases outside the gene matches. This CDR3 is 14 amino acids long. Germline-derived CDR1 and CDR2 are SEHNR and FQNEAQ (reference sequence). DNA of the CDR3: TGTGCCAGCAGCACGGACAGGGAAGAGGGGGAGCAGTACTTC. It yields the protein CASSTDREEGEQYF.

V is TRBV10-3 and J is TRBJ2-6; D is uncertain. Between the trimmed V and J ends, which lost 0 bases and 0 bases, there was a span of 6 bases. Germline assignment: CDR1 ENHRY and CDR2 SYGVKD. This CDR3 is 16 amino acids long. DNA for the CDR3: TGTGCCATCAGTGAGTCCAGGCTCTCTGGGGCCAACGTCCTGACTTTC. Translation: CAISESRLSGANVLTF.

In this sample, this clone turned up once. The chain has TRBV7-2 and TRBJ2-7; D is perhaps TRBD1 (6 bases). CDR3 length: 15 amino acids. V was trimmed by 3 bases and J by 0 bases, leaving 12 bases between them. CDR1 is SGHTA, CDR2 FQGNSA, per germline. CDR3 protein: CASSFRQDRSYEQYF. The CDR3 DNA follows: TGTGCCAGCAGCTTCAGACAGGACCGCTCCTACGAGCAGTACTTC.

The chain combines TRBV30 with TRBJ1-2; no clear D. Deletions cut 8 bases from V and 0 bases from J, with 7 bases between. This CDR3 spans 11 amino acids. Germline CDR1 and CDR2: GTSNPN and SVGIG (reference sequence). The CDR3 bases are TGTGCCGAACTAGCTAACTATGGCTACACCTTC. Amino acid sequence: CAELANYGYTF. The full variable domain, in which reference TRBV30 and TRBJ1-2 provide the parts outside the CDR3, is SQTIHQWPATLVQPVGSPLSLECTVEGTSNPNLYWYRQAAGRGLQLLFYSVGIGQISSEVPQNLSASRPQDRQFILSSKKLLLSDSGFYLCAELANYGYTFGSGTRLTVV.

The gene calls are TRBV19 and TRBJ1-5, with 9 positions matching TRBD1. CDR1 and CDR2 from the germline V gene are LNHDA and SQIVND (reference sequence). This CDR3 contains 19 residues. After removal of 5 bases from V and 0 bases from J, the junction contained 14 bases not matched to a gene. The CDR3 loop is CASSPLQGAQGYSNQPQHF. CDR3 coding DNA: TGTGCCAGTAGTCCCTTACAGGGGGCGCAGGGGTATAGCAATCAGCCCCAGCATTTT.

The rearrangement links TRBV6-5 to TRBJ2-7, with 7 positions matching TRBD1. The CDR3 totals 14 residues. Losses at the gene ends were 2 bases for V and 5 bases for J; bases not matched to a gene: 6. Germline V lookup: CDR1 MNHEY, CDR2 SVGAGI. The CDR3, as DNA: TGTGCCAGCAGTTACAGTCGAGGGGGCGACGAGCAGTACTTC. Translating gives CASSYSRGGDEQYF.

The chain links TRBV9 to TRBJ2-1, with 9 bases that match TRBD2. Germline-derived CDR1 and CDR2 are SGDLS and YYNGEE. J gave up 7 bases and V 0 bases, and 8 bases lay outside the gene matches. The CDR3 runs to 16 residues. The CDR3 loop is CASSVGGGRAGNEQFF. CDR3 in DNA: TGTGCCAGCAGCGTAGGAGGCGGGAGGGCCGGAAATGAGCAGTTCTTC.

This CDR3 is CASSPGTGGIYEQYF. The CDR3 DNA sequence: TGTGCCAGCAGCCCAGGGACAGGGGGAATCTACGAGCAGTACTTC. This chain uses TRBV7-2 with TRBJ2-7; 11 bases map to TRBD1. This CDR3 is 15 amino acids long. Per germline, CDR1 SGHTA and CDR2 FQGNSA. V lost 5 bases, J lost 3 bases, and 6 bases stayed unmatched.

The chain combines TRBV27 with TRBJ2-1; either TRBD1 or TRBD2 may fit D (5 bases each). CDR3 length: 14 amino acids. V gave up 3 bases and J gave up 2 bases, with 8 bases separating them. CDR1 is MNHEY and CDR2 is SMNVEV in the germline V gene (reference sequence). DNA of the CDR3: TGTGCCAGCAGTTTGGGGGTCCCCTACAATGAGCAGTTCTTC. Protein product: CASSLGVPYNEQFF.

V gene TRBV21-1 combines with J gene TRBJ2-7; the table's D call, TRBD2, has no DNA check behind it. TRBV21-1 is classified as a pseudogene. CDR3 size: 20 residues. The DNA for the CDR3 is TGTGCCAGCAGCAAATCTGGAGGCCTAGCGGGGTCTAGGAGCTCCTACGAGCAGTACTTC. Translation gives CASSKSGGLAGSRSSYEQYF.

The chain joins TRBV28 to TRBJ2-7; D possibly corresponds to TRBD1 (6 bases). Germline-derived CDR1 and CDR2 are MDHEN and SYDVKM. The CDR3 is made up of 14 amino acids. V dropped 8 bases and J dropped 2 bases, with 16 bases sitting between them. The CDR3 sequence is CASRIQGSTYEQYF. In nucleotides, the CDR3 is TGTGCCAGCCGCATACAGGGATCAACCTACGAGCAGTACTTC.

This sequence joins TRBV28 and TRBJ2-2; D may be TRBD1 (6 bases). Germline-derived CDR1 and CDR2 are MDHEN and SYDVKM. The CDR3 has 13 amino acids. V dropped 5 bases and J dropped 5 bases, with 9 bases sitting between them. CDR3 sequence: CASSRTATGELFF. CDR3 coding DNA: TGTGCCAGCAGTCGGACAGCTACCGGGGAGCTGTTTTTT.

The count of this clone is one. The CDR3 DNA reads as TGCAGCGGTGGCGACTTCTATGGCTACACCTTC. As protein: CSGGDFYGYTF. This chain joins TRBV29-1 and TRBJ1-2; no clear D. The CDR3 covers 11 residues. V was clipped by 7 bases and J by 4 bases, with 10 bases between them. The germline V gene has CDR1 SQVTM and CDR2 ANQGSEA.

The rearrangement uses TRBV10-3 and TRBJ2-7, with D perhaps TRBD2 (6 bases). The germline V and J ends were trimmed by 6 bases and 3 bases, with 15 bases remaining between them. The germline V gene encodes CDR1 ENHRY and CDR2 SYGVKD. CDR3 length: 14 residues. CDR3 sequence reads: CAISGVVEGYEQYF. CDR3 DNA: TGTGCCATCAGCGGAGTAGTGGAGGGCTACGAGCAGTACTTC.

V is TRBV7-2 and J is TRBJ1-2, with D uncertain. This CDR3 has 12 amino acids. From germline, CDR1 is SGHTA and CDR2 FQGNSA. Trimming cost V 2 bases and J 8 bases, with 9 bases left between them. The CDR3 DNA is TGTGCCAGCAGCTTACGGTCGCACGGCTACACCTTC. Its protein product is CASSLRSHGYTF.

V gene TRBV9 combines with J gene TRBJ1-2; 10 positions agree with TRBD1. With V trimmed by 4 bases and J by 7 bases, 7 bases remained unmatched. CDR1 SGDLS and CDR2 YYNGEE come from the germline V gene. The CDR3 length is 14 residues. CDR3 nucleotide sequence: TGTGCCAGCAGCACCCCTGGACAGGGGGTTGGCTACACCTTC. Amino acid sequence: CASSTPGQGVGYTF.

This clone was observed a single time. The CDR3 spells CASSPTGGNQPQHF. CDR3 DNA sequence: TGTGCCAGCAGCCCAACAGGGGGCAATCAGCCCCAGCATTTT. This sequence joins TRBV7-2 and TRBJ1-5; 7 bases agree with TRBD1. Looked up from germline, CDR1 is SGHTA and CDR2 is FQGNSA. The CDR3 consists of 14 residues. V lost 5 bases and J lost 2; bases outside the gene matches: 3.

V is TRBV2 and J is TRBJ1-1; the D is unclear. Trimming cost V 6 bases and J 3 bases, with 8 bases left between them. The CDR3 contains 12 residues. CDR1 is SNHLY and CDR2 is FYNNEI in the germline V gene. The CDR3 DNA follows: TGTGCCAGCAGGCAGACCTACACTGAAGCTTTCTTT. Its protein is CASRQTYTEAFF.

The chain uses TRBV19 and TRBJ2-6; perhaps TRBD1 as D (5 bases). Trimming removed 9 bases from V and 5 bases from J, with 8 bases in between. CDR1 and CDR2 from the germline V gene are LNHDA and SQIVND (reference sequence). The CDR3 extends over 12 amino acids. This CDR3 reads CARTDRANVLTF. In nucleotides, the CDR3 is TGTGCCAGGACGGACAGGGCCAACGTCCTGACTTTC.

This clone showed up just once. The chain recombines TRBV10-2 with TRBJ1-1, with a weak D call TRBD1 (5 bases). The V end lost 3 bases, the J end lost 2 bases, and 10 bases lay between the germline ends. This CDR3 region has 14 residues. Germline CDR1 WSHSY, CDR2 SAAADI. The CDR3 sequence is CASSEGESNTEAFF. The CDR3 DNA reads as TGCGCCAGCAGTGAAGGGGAAAGCAACACTGAAGCTTTCTTT.

This sequence joins TRBV6-5 and TRBJ2-7; no definite D call. Germline lookup yields CDR1 MNHEY and CDR2 SVGAGI. CDR3 size: 16 residues. Trimming took off 0 bases at V and 0 bases at J, with 12 bases between the two ends. The CDR3 sequence is CASSYSNVGYSYEQYF. The CDR3 DNA sequence: TGTGCCAGCAGTTACTCGAACGTTGGGTACTCCTACGAGCAGTACTTC.

This chain joins TRBV6-2 or TRBV6-3 and TRBJ2-7; D possibly corresponds to TRBD1 (6 bases). Trimming removed 4 bases from V and 2 bases from J, with 15 bases in between. CDR3 length: 15 residues. Germline V gene sequence: CDR1 MNHEY, CDR2 SVGEGT. CDR3 amino acids: CASSSPTGRTYEQYF. Written as DNA, the CDR3 is TGTGCCAGCAGTTCCCCGACAGGCCGAACCTACGAGCAGTACTTC.

This clone has a handful of counts. The J gene is TRBJ2-5, the V gene TRBV2; unclear D gene. The CDR3 totals 14 residues. Deletions cut 2 bases from V and 5 bases from J, with 12 bases between. The germline V gene encodes CDR1 SNHLY and CDR2 FYNNEI. CDR3 nucleotide sequence: TGTGCCAGCAGTGAATTCGGGTCTGGCGAGACCCAGTACTTC. It is translated as CASSEFGSGETQYF.

V and J are TRBV28 and TRBJ1-5; 8 bases are shared with TRBD1. This CDR3 is built from 15 residues. The V gene end was trimmed by 8 bases and the J gene end by 4 bases; junction bases not matched to a gene: 10. The germline CDR1 and CDR2 sequences are MDHEN and SYDVKM. The CDR3 DNA is TGTGCCAGCGGGGGCGACAGGGGACCAAATCAGCCCCAGCATTTT. Translated: CASGGDRGPNQPQHF.

This clone showed up just once. The V call is TRBV3-1 (or the pseudogene TRBV3-2), the J call TRBJ2-2, with D possibly TRBD1 on 5 matching bases. The germline V and J ends were trimmed by 4 bases and 3 bases, with 15 bases remaining between them. Germline CDR1 LGHDT, CDR2 YNNKEL (reference sequence). The CDR3 spans 16 residues. The DNA for the CDR3 is TGTGCCAGCAGCCCTCCCGGGCTAGGGGACACCGGGGAGCTGTTTTTT. This codes for CASSPPGLGDTGELFF.